Each of the 8 T cell receptor beta chains below was sequenced from the same sample in a study of blood T cell repertoires in COVID-19. Clones were sequenced by immunoSEQ multiplex PCR, and TCRdb holds only the in-frame ones, with some missing. The top ten hold approximately 5% of the sample, which has 90,000 to 120,000 clones, 89% seen once. Material: peripheral blood. The receptors were sampled from a middle-aged man with active or convalescent COVID-19.

This chain uses TRBV6-2 or TRBV6-3 with TRBJ1-2; D remains unclear. This CDR3 comprises 14 residues. The germline gives CDR1 MNHEY, CDR2 SVGEGT. V lost 2 bases and J 5 bases, leaving 12 bases between the germline ends. The CDR3 DNA sequence: TGTGCCAGCAGTTACGAGGGCCCTCGTTATGGCTACACCTTC. Translating gives CASSYEGPRYGYTF.

The chain recombines TRBV25-1 with TRBJ2-2; perhaps TRBD1 as D (5 bases). The V and J ends lost 1 base and 9 bases respectively, with 9 bases between them. The CDR3 loop spans 13 amino acids. Per the germline V gene, CDR1 is MGHDK and CDR2 is SYGVNS. The CDR3 spells CASSELAGRELFF. In DNA form, the CDR3 reads TGTGCCAGCAGTGAATTGGCAGGGAGGGAGCTGTTTTTT.

This sequence joins TRBV19 and TRBJ2-1; TRBD2 matches at 14 bases. CDR3 length: 15 amino acids. CDR1 LNHDA and CDR2 SQIVND come from the germline V gene (reference sequence). With 3 bases clipped from V and 8 bases from J, the junction kept 3 bases outside the gene matches. CDR3 sequence: CASSIGLAGGDEQFF. In DNA, the CDR3 is TGTGCCAGTAGTATCGGACTAGCGGGAGGCGATGAGCAGTTCTTC.

In nucleotides, the CDR3 is TGTGCCAGTAATCCGGACAGCCCGACAGAAAAACTGTTTTTT. Translated, it gives CASNPDSPTEKLFF. The rearrangement uses TRBV19 and TRBJ1-4; perhaps TRBD1 as D (6 bases). CDR1 is LNHDA, CDR2 SQIVND, per germline (reference sequence). V shed 7 bases and J shed 8 bases, with 17 bases lying between them. This CDR3 has 14 residues.

The rearrangement uses TRBV9 and TRBJ2-2; 7 bases fit TRBD1. V shed 0 bases, J shed 6 bases, and the junction held 5 bases outside the gene matches. Germline CDR1 and CDR2: SGDLS and YYNGEE. This CDR3 is built from 15 residues. The CDR3 DNA is TGTGCCAGCAGCGTAGGAGGAGACAGGGCCGGGGAGCTGTTTTTT. Translated, it gives CASSVGGDRAGELFF.

This clone was observed a handful of times. The chain carries TRBV7-7 and TRBJ2-2; 10 bases match TRBD2. The CDR3 totals 15 residues. V was pared by 5 bases and J by 1 base, with 1 base of the junction left unmatched. Germline V CDR1 and CDR2: SSHAT, FNYEAQ (reference sequence). CDR3 loop: CASSRTSGNTGELFF. The CDR3 coding sequence is TGTGCCAGCAGCCGGACTAGCGGGAACACCGGGGAGCTGTTTTTT.

The chain joins TRBV6-2 or TRBV6-3 to TRBJ1-1, with D maybe TRBD1 (5 bases). The germline V and J ends were trimmed by 4 bases and 3 bases, with 18 bases remaining between them. Looked up from germline, CDR1 is MNHEY and CDR2 is SVGEGT. This CDR3 region has 16 residues. The CDR3 spells CASSSHDRGQYTEAFF. DNA for the CDR3: TGTGCCAGCAGTTCCCACGACAGAGGCCAATACACTGAAGCTTTCTTT.

The chain links TRBV5-1 to TRBJ2-3; 11 nucleotides agree with TRBD2. The CDR3 sequence is 18 residues long. Germline V gene lookup returns CDR1 SGHRS and CDR2 YFSETQ. The junction had 12 bases not matched to a gene; V was cut back by 0 bases and J by 6 bases. The CDR3 DNA is TGCGCCAGCAGCTTGGCAATAGCGGGAGGGCCCGGGGGTGATACGCAGTATTTT. Its protein product is CASSLAIAGGPGGDTQYF. The full variable domain, in which reference TRBV5-1 and TRBJ2-3 provide the parts outside the CDR3, is KAGVTQTPRYLIKTRGQQVTLSCSPISGHRSVSWYQQTPGQGLQFLFEYFSETQRNKGNFPGRFSGRQFSNSRSEMNVSTLELGDSALYLCASSLAIAGGPGGDTQYFGPGTRLTVL.